This T cell receptor beta chain was observed in a study of T-cell memory formation after mild COVID-19. Study information: Most TCR clusters belonged to a single donor.

General study results and limits: CD4/CD8 balance held among clones contracting day 15 to 85, and later expanders leaned CD4+. Confirmation of SARS-CoV-2 specificity was lacking for second-wave clones peaking day 37. Pre-infection memory contained some responding clones, which suggested that cross-reactive memory had joined.

A single record per CDR3 protein comes from TCRdb applying MiXCR to the 5' RACE reads. This table holds 470,000 or so distinct CDR3 sequences, around 19% found once. Looked up from germline, CDR1 is DFQATT and CDR2 is SNEGSKA (reference sequence). Trimming took off 3 bases at V and 7 bases at J, with 13 bases between the two ends. CDR3 size: 13 residues. As for this clonotype: What it recognizes is unknown.

This clonotype originated in an adult woman who had mild COVID-19 (a few samples of this study predate the infection). Cell type and time point are not known. The material sequenced was PBMCs or a T cell subset sorted from them (not recorded which). V usage is TRBV20-1 and J usage is TRBJ1-5, with a weak D call TRBD1 (5 bases). The DNA of the CDR3 is TGCAGTGCTAGGGGACTGAGGGAACAGCCCCAGCATTTT. Translating it yields CSARGLREQPQHF.